This T cell receptor beta chain was recorded in a study of graft-versus-host responses after intestinal transplantation. In the study overall: Multivisceral, liver-intestinal, or isolated intestinal grafts were transplanted into recipients. Recipients were all induced with anti-thymocyte globulin, then given tacrolimus and steroids for around 3 years.

Sequenced by immunoSEQ multiplex PCR; TCRdb stores in-frame clones only, minus some. The sample carries under 150,000 clones, around 94% recorded once. Findings of the study overall: Early declines in HvG clones that occurred post-transplant were associated with peak circulating GvH clone levels. The recipient marrow held GvH clones, and some of them showed up first in ileum or blood.

As for this clone: Its antigen is not identified.

V lost 4 bases and J lost 6; bases outside the gene matches: 12. From germline, CDR1 is SGHRS and CDR2 YFSETQ. The CDR3 runs to 16 residues. This sequence was found in a human donor who received an intestinal transplant. The sequences come from unstimulated CD4+ T cells sorted from spleen or lymph node cells, collected before intestinal transplant. The gene calls are TRBV5-1 and TRBJ2-3; 9 nucleotides align to TRBD1. As DNA, the CDR3 is TGCGCCAGCAGCATATCCCCGGGACAGGGTATGGATACGCAGTATTTT. It specifies CASSISPGQGMDTQYF.